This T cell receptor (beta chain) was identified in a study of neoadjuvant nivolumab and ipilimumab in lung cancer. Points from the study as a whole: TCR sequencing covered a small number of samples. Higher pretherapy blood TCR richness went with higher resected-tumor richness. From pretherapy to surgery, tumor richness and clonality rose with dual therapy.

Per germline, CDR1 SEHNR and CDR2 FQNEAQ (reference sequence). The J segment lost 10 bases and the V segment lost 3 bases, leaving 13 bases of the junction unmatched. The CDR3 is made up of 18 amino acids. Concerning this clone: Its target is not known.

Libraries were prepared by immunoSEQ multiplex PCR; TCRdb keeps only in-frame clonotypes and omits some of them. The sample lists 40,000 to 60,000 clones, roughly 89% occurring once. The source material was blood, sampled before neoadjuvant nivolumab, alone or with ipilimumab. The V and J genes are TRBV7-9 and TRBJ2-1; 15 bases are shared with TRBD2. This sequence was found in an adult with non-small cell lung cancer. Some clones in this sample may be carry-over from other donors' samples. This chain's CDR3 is CASSLQTGTSGRMREQFF. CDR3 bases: TGTGCCAGCAGCTTGCAAACCGGGACTAGCGGGAGGATGCGAGAGCAGTTCTTC.